This is a list of T cell receptor beta chains from one sample in a study of human T cells and chemical hapten exposure. TCRdb analysed the RACE reads with MiXCR anew, one entry per CDR3 protein. The top ten hold about 6.6% of the sample, which has roughly 30,000 distinct CDR3 sequences, around a tenth seen once. The sequenced sample was whole blood, obtained in connection with sensitization to the hapten diphenylcyclopropenone (DPC). The receptors originated from a man aged 25-45 years with alopecia areata. Some clones in this sample may be carry-over from other donors' samples. Both conserved end residues are trimmed from each CDR3.

v_gene: TRBV29-1
CDR3aa: SVLAASTDTQY

v_gene: TRBV7-2
CDR3aa: ASSLASRGTGVETQY

v_gene: TRBV6-2/TRBV6-3
CDR3aa: ASSSTQRGT

v_gene: TRBV29-1
CDR3aa: SVGSGTNQPQH

v_gene: TRBV20-1
CDR3aa: SASRPGGGDTDTQY

v_gene: TRBV18
CDR3aa: ASSPRASSREQY

v_gene: TRBV4-3
CDR3aa: ASSQDVTQPQH

v_gene: TRBV6-2/TRBV6-3
CDR3aa: ASSRPRAAHHYGYT

v_gene: TRBV11-3
CDR3aa: ASSVSGTSGGAKIIQY

v_gene: TRBV29-1
CDR3aa: SVDREGAGELF

v_gene: TRBV18
CDR3aa: ASSPDGTLPLARAF

v_gene: TRBV28
CDR3aa: ASSLWGSGRAGSTDTQY

v_gene: TRBV20-1
CDR3aa: STRDDTTYNEQF

v_gene: TRBV15
CDR3aa: ATSRDREGLTDTQY

v_gene: TRBV3-1
CDR3aa: ASSLQNNNEKLF

v_gene: TRBV5-4
CDR3aa: ASSPWGGARTDTQY

v_gene: TRBV6-1
CDR3aa: ASGRGSSYNSPLH

v_gene: TRBV5-1
CDR3aa: ASSPGLSNQPQH

v_gene: TRBV19
CDR3aa: ASSTTVRGYT

v_gene: TRBV2
CDR3aa: ASTTPGENIQY

v_gene: TRBV4-1
CDR3aa: ASSQTRENYNEQF

v_gene: TRBV12-3/TRBV12-4
CDR3aa: ASSFPATQETQY

v_gene: TRBV27
CDR3aa: ASSSPGQGNTEAF

v_gene: TRBV7-6
CDR3aa: ASSLYVGTTTGELF

v_gene: TRBV27
CDR3aa: ASSNSGFYNEQF

v_gene: TRBV27
CDR3aa: ASSTKGTRQNTEAF

v_gene: TRBV20-1
CDR3aa: SAPGPTSNQPQH

v_gene: TRBV9
CDR3aa: ASSRTGLSGNTIY

v_gene: TRBV4-2
CDR3aa: ASSQEGYGSTDTQY

v_gene: TRBV4-2
CDR3aa: ASSLAGGPTDTQY

v_gene: TRBV6-6
CDR3aa: ASSARDTEAF

v_gene: TRBV5-1
CDR3aa: ASRTGSTDTQY

v_gene: TRBV7-8
CDR3aa: ASSLSLRGNSREAF

v_gene: TRBV20-1
CDR3aa: SALNTMNTEAF

v_gene: TRBV2
CDR3aa: ASRTRTAQETQY

v_gene: TRBV2
CDR3aa: ASSEASGTRAVEQY

v_gene: TRBV11-2
CDR3aa: ASRRDRGTETQY

v_gene: TRBV11-3
CDR3aa: ASRPPGQAAGYT

v_gene: TRBV2
CDR3aa: ASSVLGDAGELF

v_gene: TRBV29-1
CDR3aa: SANTDTQY

v_gene: TRBV7-9
CDR3aa: ASSGGRGIGSNQPQH

v_gene: TRBV2
CDR3aa: ASSSSTRSYNEQF

v_gene: TRBV6-2/TRBV6-3
CDR3aa: ASSTGQDSQETQY